This section outlines one T cell receptor (beta chain) sequence together with its context. Assay used: immunoSEQ multiplex PCR; TCRdb lists only in-frame clones, some missing. The table includes approximately 280,000 clones, approximately 84% detected once. This specimen belongs to a study of blood T cell repertoires in COVID-19. For the study at large: Sites across the United States, Italy and Spain contributed samples from acute and convalescent COVID-19. T cells, B-cell-depleted T cells, or PBMCs supplied cDNA or gDNA.

Germline V gene data show CDR1 as SEHNR and CDR2 as FQNEAQ (reference sequence). V gave up 5 bases and J gave up 1 base, with 13 bases separating them. The CDR3 contains 15 residues. Patients from Seattle were sampled longitudinally, starting during active infection. The specimen sequenced was peripheral blood. The chain couples TRBV7-9 to TRBJ2-3; possible D gene TRBD2, 5 bases. The receptor's source is a human donor with COVID-19, enrolled during active disease. The donor label of this sample is uncertain. The CDR3 nucleotides read TGTGCCAGCAGCGGCGGGCTCGGGGGCACAGATACGCAGTATTTT. It yields the protein CASSGGLGGTDTQYF. Together with reference TRBV7-9 and TRBJ2-3, the CDR3 gives the full variable domain: DTGVSQNPRHKITKRGQNVTFRCDPISEHNRLYWYRQTLGQGPEFLTYFQNEAQLEKSRLLSDRFSAERPKGSFSTLEIQRTEQGDSAMYLCASSGGLGGTDTQYFGPGTRLTVL.